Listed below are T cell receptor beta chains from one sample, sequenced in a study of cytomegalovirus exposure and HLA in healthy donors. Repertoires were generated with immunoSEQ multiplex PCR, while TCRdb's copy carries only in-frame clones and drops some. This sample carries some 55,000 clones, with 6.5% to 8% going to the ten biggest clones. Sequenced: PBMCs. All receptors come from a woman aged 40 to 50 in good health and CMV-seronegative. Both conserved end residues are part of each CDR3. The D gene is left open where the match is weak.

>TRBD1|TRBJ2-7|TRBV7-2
CASSPRDSTYEQYF
TGTGCCAGCAGCCCACGGGACAGTACCTACGAGCAGTACTTC
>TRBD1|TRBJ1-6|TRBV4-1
CASSKDQTGTENSPLHF
TGCGCCAGCAGCAAAGATCAAACTGGGACAGAGAATTCACCCCTCCACTTT
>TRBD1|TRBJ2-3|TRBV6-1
CASSGIGQGAITQYF
TGTGCCAGCAGTGGAATCGGACAGGGGGCGATTACGCAGTATTTT
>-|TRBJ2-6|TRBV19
CASRMGGSGANVLTF
TGTGCCAGCCGAATGGGGGGATCTGGGGCCAACGTCCTGACTTTC
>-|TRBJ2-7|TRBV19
CASSIAGSDYEQYF
TGTGCCAGTAGTATAGCAGGGTCCGACTACGAGCAGTACTTC
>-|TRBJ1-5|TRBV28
CASRPGLRGDNQPQHF
TGTGCCAGCAGGCCCGGATTACGGGGAGATAATCAGCCCCAGCATTTT
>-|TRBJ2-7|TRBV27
CASSPPGGEQYF
TGTGCCAGCAGTCCCCCCGGCGGCGAGCAGTACTTC
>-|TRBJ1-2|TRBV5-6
CASSLVQVEYGYTF
TGTGCCAGCAGCTTGGTACAGGTTGAATATGGCTACACCTTC
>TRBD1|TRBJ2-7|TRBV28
CASIDPVGTGAYEQYF
TGTGCCAGCATCGATCCAGTCGGGACAGGGGCCTACGAGCAGTACTTC
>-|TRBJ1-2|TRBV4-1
CASSQEFRGWDWGGYTF
TGCGCCAGCAGCCAAGAATTTAGGGGTTGGGACTGGGGTGGCTACACCTTC
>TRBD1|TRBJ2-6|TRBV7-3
CASSPDRGTGANVLTF
TGTGCCAGCAGCCCAGACAGGGGAACCGGGGCCAACGTCCTGACTTTC
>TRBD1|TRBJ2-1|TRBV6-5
CASSSYRDRHEQFF
TGTGCCAGCAGTTCGTACCGGGACAGACATGAGCAGTTCTTC
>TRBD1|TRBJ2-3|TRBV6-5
CASSYQGQGTDTQYF
TGTGCCAGCAGTTATCAAGGACAGGGCACAGATACGCAGTATTTT
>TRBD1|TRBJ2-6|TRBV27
CASSLRRAGGYSGANVLTF
TGTGCCAGCAGTTTAAGGAGGGCAGGGGGCTACTCTGGGGCCAACGTCCTGACTTTC
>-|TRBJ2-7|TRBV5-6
CASSPGNYEQYF
TGTGCCAGCAGCCCGGGAAACTACGAGCAGTACTTC
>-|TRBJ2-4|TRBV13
CASSLESNRGRAKNIQYF
TGTGCCAGCAGCTTAGAGTCTAATCGAGGAAGGGCCAAAAACATTCAGTACTTC
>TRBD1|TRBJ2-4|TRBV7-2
CASSQTGGLAKNIQYF
TGTGCCAGCAGCCAAACAGGGGGTCTAGCCAAAAACATTCAGTACTTC
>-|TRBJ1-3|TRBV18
CASSPEQTGNTIYF
TGTGCCAGCTCACCCGAACAGACTGGAAACACCATATATTTT